The 29 T cell receptor beta chains presented below share a single source sample, sequenced in a study of blood T cell repertoires in COVID-19. Method: immunoSEQ multiplex PCR; TCRdb's copy keeps in-frame clones and lacks some. The repertoire consists of tens of thousands of clones, with roughly 73% occurring once and the leading ten covering less than 20%. Sequencing used peripheral blood. The receptor source for this set is a human donor in a cohort sampled during active or convalescent COVID-19.

The gene calls are TRBV7-9 and TRBJ1-1; tentative D call: TRBD1 (6 bases). This CDR3 comprises 15 residues. The V and J ends lost 4 bases and 4 bases respectively, with 16 bases between them. Looked up from germline, CDR1 is SEHNR and CDR2 is FQNEAQ (reference sequence). CDR3 DNA sequence: TGTGCCAGCAGCTCTTCACAGGGAAGGATCACTGAAGCTTTCTTT. As protein: CASSSSQGRITEAFF.

V usage is TRBV4-1 and J usage is TRBJ2-3, with D perhaps TRBD2 (6 bases). Looked up from germline, CDR1 is MGHRA and CDR2 is YSYEKL. Trimming shortened V by 8 bases and J by 2 bases, and 8 bases separated the two germline ends. This CDR3 has 12 residues. CDR3 DNA: TGCGCCAGCGGGACTCTCACAGATACGCAGTATTTT. It yields the protein CASGTLTDTQYF.

The chain is built from TRBV20-1 and TRBJ2-4; 9 bases align to TRBD2. The CDR3 covers 16 residues. In germline, CDR1 is DFQATT, CDR2 SNEGSKA (reference sequence). The V gene end was trimmed by 3 bases and the J gene end by 9 bases; junction bases not matched to a gene: 15. CDR3 in DNA: TGCAGTGCTAGTAGGGCATCGGGAACTAGCGGGCGCATTCAGTACTTC. Translating it yields CSASRASGTSGRIQYF.

The CDR3 protein is CATGQGGSIGSNQPQHF. CDR3 nucleotide sequence: TGTGCCACCGGACAGGGAGGCTCGATTGGTAGCAATCAGCCCCAGCATTTT. The chain links TRBV28 to TRBJ1-5; 8 bases line up with TRBD1. The CDR3 runs to 17 residues. J was trimmed by 0 bases and V by 10 bases; bases with no gene match: 14. The germline gives CDR1 MDHEN, CDR2 SYDVKM.

This clone appeared once. This chain uses TRBV6-5 with TRBJ2-5; a weak D match, TRBD1 (6 bases). V was clipped by 0 bases and J by 2 bases, with 13 bases between them. Germline-derived CDR1 and CDR2 are MNHEY and SVGAGI. The CDR3 consists of 16 residues. The CDR3 reads CASSYSNSQGQETQYF. The CDR3 DNA is TGTGCCAGCAGTTACTCGAACAGCCAGGGGCAAGAGACCCAGTACTTC.

This clone counts as medium-sized (0.01 to 0.1%). The V gene is TRBV6-6, the J gene TRBJ2-7; the match to TRBD2 covers 13 bases. The CDR3 has 15 residues. Germline V gene lookup returns CDR1 MNHNY and CDR2 SVGAGI (reference sequence). V was pared by 2 bases and J by 4 bases, with 2 bases of the junction left unmatched. The CDR3 loop reads CASSYPTSGRYEQYF. CDR3 in DNA: TGTGCCAGCAGTTACCCGACTAGCGGGAGGTACGAGCAGTACTTC.

This chain joins TRBV19 and TRBJ1-1; D gene ambiguous. The V and J ends lost 1 base and 8 bases respectively, with 11 bases between them. This CDR3 is built from 13 residues. Germline V gene data show CDR1 as LNHDA and CDR2 as SQIVND (reference sequence). CDR3 DNA: TGTGCCAGTAGTATAGGGGCGGGGTTCGAAGCTTTCTTT. It yields the protein CASSIGAGFEAFF.

The chain has TRBV11-2 and TRBJ1-4, with TRBD1 matching over 7 bases. J lost 8 bases, V lost 4 bases, and 10 bases had no gene match. CDR3 length equals 15 residues. Per germline, CDR1 SGHAT and CDR2 FQNNGV. CDR3 amino acids: CASSYRQGGGEKLFF. The CDR3 coding sequence is TGTGCCAGCAGCTACCGACAGGGAGGAGGGGAAAAACTGTTTTTT.

Only a few counts were recorded for this clone. This chain links TRBV5-1 with TRBJ1-4; the match to TRBD1 covers 9 bases. Germline values: CDR1 SGHRS, CDR2 YFSETQ. J lost 4 bases, V lost 3 bases, and 7 bases had no gene match. This CDR3 region has 16 residues. CDR3 sequence: CASSSTQGASNEKLFF. The CDR3 DNA reads as TGCGCCAGCAGCTCGACACAGGGGGCAAGTAATGAAAAACTGTTTTTT.

Worth noting for this clone: Other DNA sequences in this sample translate to the same CDR3. The rearrangement joins TRBV7-6 to TRBJ2-1; D unclear. The CDR3 loop spans 12 amino acids. The germline CDR1 and CDR2 sequences are SGHVS and FNYEAQ. V lost 2 bases and J 7 bases, leaving 6 bases between the germline ends. The CDR3 DNA reads TGTGCCAGCAGCTTAAAAGAGAATGAGCAGTTCTTC. This sequence encodes CASSLKENEQFF.

V gene TRBV5-1 combines with J gene TRBJ2-5; tentatively, D is TRBD2 (6 bases). Germline values: CDR1 SGHRS, CDR2 YFSETQ. The V and J ends lost 3 bases and 2 bases respectively, with 17 bases between them. There are 16 residues in the CDR3. The CDR3 sequence is CASSSTSGLVQETQYF. The CDR3 nucleotides are TGCGCCAGCAGCTCGACCAGCGGGTTGGTACAAGAGACCCAGTACTTC.

J is TRBJ2-7 and V is TRBV4-3; D might be TRBD2 (6 bases). Trimming removed 1 base at V and 7 bases at J, with 20 bases between. This CDR3 spans 16 amino acids. Germline values: CDR1 LGHNA, CDR2 YSLEER. The CDR3 region has the DNA TGCGCCAGCAGCCAAGTAACTAGCCTCTTCGTGTGGGAGCAGTACTTC. As protein: CASSQVTSLFVWEQYF.

V and J are TRBV4-3 and TRBJ2-5, with D perhaps TRBD1 (7 bases). Trimming took off 4 bases at V and 7 bases at J, with 13 bases between the two ends. CDR3 size: 13 residues. Germline V gives CDR1 LGHNA, CDR2 YSLEER. The CDR3 sequence is CASSPGQGGTQYF. As DNA, the CDR3 is TGCGCCAGCAGCCCCGGCCAGGGGGGGACCCAGTACTTC.

V and J are TRBV4-2 and TRBJ1-2; D perhaps matches TRBD1 (5 bases). The germline V gene encodes CDR1 LGHNA and CDR2 YNFKEQ. The V end was cut by 4 bases, the J end by 7 bases, with 16 bases between. This CDR3 is built from 14 residues. The CDR3 region is CASSPRGGRIGYTF. The DNA of the CDR3 is TGTGCCAGCAGCCCCCGGGGCGGGAGGATTGGCTACACCTTC.

The V call is TRBV5-4, the J call TRBJ1-2; D might be TRBD1 (6 bases). The V end lost 7 bases, the J end lost 5 bases, and 15 bases lay between the germline ends. Per germline, CDR1 SGHNT and CDR2 YYREEE (reference sequence). This CDR3 region has 13 residues. The CDR3 spells CASSPGVYYGYTF. The CDR3 bases are TGTGCCAGCTCACCAGGGGTGTATTATGGCTACACCTTC. The full variable domain, in which reference TRBV5-4 and TRBJ1-2 provide the parts outside the CDR3, is ETGVTQSPTHLIKTRGQQVTLRCSSQSGHNTVSWYQQALGQGPQFIFQYYREEENGRGNFPPRFSGLQFPNYSSELNVNALELDDSALYLCASSPGVYYGYTFGSGTRLTVV.

The rearrangement uses TRBV2 and TRBJ1-5; TRBD1 agrees at 10 bases. J gave up 2 bases and V 6 bases, and 7 bases lay outside the gene matches. Germline V gene sequence: CDR1 SNHLY, CDR2 FYNNEI. The CDR3 runs to 16 residues. The CDR3 DNA reads TGTGCCAGCAGGCCGGGACAGGGGACTGGCAATCAGCCCCAGCATTTT. It encodes CASRPGQGTGNQPQHF.

V and J are TRBV10-3 and TRBJ1-3; the match to TRBD1 covers 7 bases. Germline V gives CDR1 ENHRY, CDR2 SYGVKD. With V trimmed by 4 bases and J by 0 bases, 3 bases remained unmatched. The CDR3 sequence is 15 residues long. This CDR3 is CAISGGDSSGNTIYF. The CDR3 nucleotides are TGTGCCATCAGTGGGGGGGACAGCTCTGGAAACACCATATATTTT.

The chain uses TRBV12-3 or TRBV12-4 and TRBJ1-1; D uncertain. This CDR3 has 12 residues. Trimming left V 5 bases short and J 6 bases short, with 10 bases between. CDR3 amino acids: CASSLTSAEAFF. The CDR3 coding sequence is TGTGCCAGCAGTCTCACAAGCGCTGAAGCTTTCTTT.

The chain is built from TRBV11-2 and TRBJ1-1; maybe TRBD1 (6 bases). The length of the CDR3 is 15 residues. Germline CDR1 SGHAT, CDR2 FQNNGV. Between the trimmed V and J ends, which lost 4 bases and 2 bases, there was a span of 14 bases. CDR3 sequence (DNA): TGTGCCAGCAGCTCCTCGGACAGAAGTAACACTGAAGCTTTCTTT. It specifies CASSSSDRSNTEAFF.

The V and J genes are TRBV3-1 (or the pseudogene TRBV3-2) and TRBJ1-6; TRBD1 agrees at 7 bases. With V trimmed by 3 bases and J by 9 bases, 5 bases remained unmatched. This CDR3 region has 14 residues. Germline CDR1 LGHDT, CDR2 YNNKEL (reference sequence). The CDR3 reads CASSQGRGVSPLHF. In DNA, the CDR3 is TGTGCCAGCAGCCAGGGCAGGGGGGTTTCACCCCTCCACTTT.

This sequence joins TRBV5-3 and TRBJ2-7; TRBD2 matches at 10 bases. TRBV5-3 is annotated as an ORF whose role is uncertain. The trim removed 7 bases at V and 6 bases at J, leaving 10 bases unmatched. The length of the CDR3 is 14 residues. The CDR3, as DNA: TGTGCCAGATTAAGCAGCGGGGGGGCACTCGAGCAGTACGTC. As protein: CARLSSGGALEQYV.

This clone was detected a few times. This rearrangement joins TRBV18 to TRBJ2-5; TRBD2 agrees at 12 bases. J was trimmed by 3 bases and V by 6 bases; bases with no gene match: 2. CDR1 and CDR2 from the germline V gene are KGHSH and LQKENI. The CDR3 totals 14 residues. The CDR3 DNA reads TGTGCCAGCTCCCGGACTAGCGGGGAAGAGACCCAGTACTTC. It yields the protein CASSRTSGEETQYF.

The CDR3 region is CASSPRTGLRDEKLFF. CDR3 nucleotides: TGTGCCAGCTCACCACGGACAGGTCTTAGGGATGAAAAACTGTTTTTT. The chain has TRBV18 and TRBJ1-4; 7 positions agree with TRBD1. The germline V gene has CDR1 KGHSH and CDR2 LQKENI. CDR3 length: 16 residues. With V trimmed by 1 base and J by 6 bases, 8 bases remained unmatched.

The V and J genes are TRBV28 and TRBJ1-1, with TRBD1 as a possible D gene (5 bases). The CDR3 is 12 amino acids. Trimming took off 6 bases at V and 2 bases at J, with 7 bases between the two ends. Per germline, CDR1 MDHEN and CDR2 SYDVKM. CDR3 in amino acids: CASRTGNTEAFF. Here the CDR3 DNA reads TGTGCCAGCAGAACAGGTAACACTGAAGCTTTCTTT.

The chain uses TRBV10-3 and TRBJ1-1, with a tentative D call TRBD1 (6 bases). Germline CDR1 is ENHRY and CDR2 is SYGVKD. The ends were cut back, 6 bases at V and 1 base at J, with 9 bases in the middle. The CDR3 loop spans 13 amino acids. CDR3 DNA: TGTGCCATCAGCCAGACAGGGAACACTGAAGCTTTCTTT. It is translated as CAISQTGNTEAFF.

This clone was detected only once. The chain employs TRBV2 and TRBJ2-3; possibly TRBD2 for D (6 bases). Germline CDR1 SNHLY, CDR2 FYNNEI. Trimming took off 10 bases at V and 0 bases at J, with 14 bases between the two ends. The CDR3 has 14 residues. CDR3 sequence: CAIRAGPSTDTQYF. CDR3 DNA sequence: TGTGCCATCCGTGCGGGACCTAGCACAGATACGCAGTATTTT.

The chain joins TRBV5-6 to TRBJ1-5; no clear D gene. The CDR3 extends over 16 amino acids. Deletions cut 2 bases from V and 4 bases from J, with 16 bases between. Germline CDR1 and CDR2: SGHDT and YYEEEE. This CDR3 reads CASSFYSAGRNQPQHF. The CDR3 bases are TGTGCCAGCAGCTTTTACTCGGCGGGTAGGAATCAGCCCCAGCATTTT.

This clone is medium-sized in the sample. The CDR3 region is CASSSGGRAIGELFF. The CDR3 bases are TGTGCCAGCAGCTCTGGTGGGAGGGCCATCGGGGAGCTGTTTTTT. The V call is TRBV5-6, the J call TRBJ2-2, with TRBD2 matching over 7 bases. V dropped 3 bases and J dropped 7; count of bases not matched to a gene: 9. The CDR3 consists of 15 residues. Germline V CDR1 and CDR2: SGHDT, YYEEEE. The full variable domain, rest sourced from reference TRBV5-6 and TRBJ2-2, is DAGVTQSPTHLIKTRGQQVTLRCSPKSGHDTVSWYQQALGQGPQFIFQYYEEEERQRGNFPDRFSGHQFPNYSSELNVNALLLGDSALYLCASSSGGRAIGELFFGEGSRLTVL.

The chain couples TRBV6-5 to TRBJ2-7; tentative D call: TRBD2 (6 bases). The CDR3 contains 15 residues. Trimming took 1 base from V and 1 from J, leaving 11 bases between them. CDR1 is MNHEY and CDR2 is SVGAGI in the germline V gene. The CDR3 nucleotides are TGTGCCAGCAGTTACTTCTTAGCGGATTCCTACGAGCAGTACTTC. Protein: CASSYFLADSYEQYF.